The 13 T cell receptor beta chains below come from one sample, sequenced in a study of blood T cells in healthy people across ages. With a J-beta primer mix and a sample-barcoded 5' primer, a second PCR ran 7 to 11 cycles. TCRdb reprocessed the 5' RACE reads with MiXCR, giving one entry per CDR3 protein. The sample includes under 1 million distinct CDR3 sequences, 44% of them seen just once. Material for sequencing was blood. Receptors were obtained from a man aged 55 to 70 in good health.

This clonotype showed up just a few times. The chain couples TRBV20-1 to TRBJ2-5; 12 bases line up with TRBD1. The end of the DNA fits TRBJ2-7 better, so the J call may be wrong. Germline CDR1 and CDR2: DFQATT and SNEGSKA (reference sequence). CDR3 length: 14 amino acids. The CDR3 protein is CSAGPGQGAHEQYF. In DNA form, the CDR3 reads TGCAGTGCTGGGCCGGGACAGGGGGCCCACGAGCAGTACTTC.

Worth noting for this clonotype: An end of the junction differs from the germline gene, which may be a read error. The genes are TRBV13 and TRBJ2-4; D is unresolved. The CDR3 spans 15 residues. The germline V gene has CDR1 PRHDT and CDR2 FYEKMQ (reference sequence). DNA for the CDR3: TGTGCCGGCAGCCGTGTAGGTGTAGCCAAAAACATTCAGTACTTC. Translation: CAGSRVGVAKNIQYF. Complete variable domain (other parts from reference TRBV13 and TRBJ2-4): AAGVIQSPRHLIKEKRETATLKCYPIPRHDTVYWYQQGPGQDPQFLISFYEKMQSDKGSIPDRFSAQQFSDYHSELNMSSLELGDSALYFCAGSRVGVAKNIQYFGAGTRLSVL.

The rearrangement uses TRBV7-2 and TRBJ2-1; D not certain. The CDR3 length is 14 residues. The germline gives CDR1 SGHTA, CDR2 FQGNSA. V was pared by 1 base and J by 7 bases, with 11 bases between. CDR3 residues: CASSLVGVWNEQFF. CDR3 coding DNA: TGTGCCAGCAGCTTAGTGGGCGTGTGGAATGAGCAGTTCTTC.

The V and J genes are TRBV30 and TRBJ2-5, with 14 nucleotides matching TRBD2. CDR1 is GTSNPN, CDR2 SVGIG, per germline (reference sequence). CDR3 length: 16 amino acids. J was trimmed by 1 base and V by 1 base; bases with no gene match: 2. The CDR3 sequence is CAWSAGLAGAQETQYF. In DNA form, the CDR3 reads TGTGCCTGGAGTGCGGGACTAGCGGGGGCCCAAGAGACCCAGTACTTC.

In the case of this clonotype: An end of the junction differs from the germline gene, which may be a read error. This sequence joins TRBV6-5 and TRBJ2-3; D unresolved. The CDR3 has 15 amino acids. Germline assignment: CDR1 MNHEY and CDR2 SVGAGI. CDR3 region: CASSYGQADTDAQYF. CDR3 bases: TGTGCCAGCAGTTACGGGCAGGCCGACACAGATGCGCAGTATTTT.

This clonotype was seen only a few times. The V call is TRBV20-1, the J call TRBJ2-7, with 10 bases that match TRBD1. The germline V gene has CDR1 DFQATT and CDR2 SNEGSKA (reference sequence). The CDR3 contains 15 residues. Trimming cost V 3 bases and J 3 bases; bases outside gene matches: 8. This CDR3 is CSARRGQGPLYEQYF. In DNA, the CDR3 is TGCAGTGCTAGGCGGGGACAGGGGCCCCTCTACGAGCAGTACTTC.

V gene TRBV5-1 combines with J gene TRBJ1-4; tentative D call: TRBD1 (6 bases). This CDR3 is built from 16 residues. The ends were cut back, 1 base at V and 5 bases at J, with 15 bases in the middle. Germline V lookup: CDR1 SGHRS, CDR2 YFSETQ. The chain's CDR3 is CASSLTGRRGNEKLFF. In nucleotides, the CDR3 is TGCGCCAGCAGCTTGACAGGGCGGAGAGGAAATGAAAAACTGTTTTTT.

This clonotype was observed a few times. The rearrangement uses TRBV5-1 and TRBJ2-1, with 10 bases identical to TRBD2. CDR3 length: 17 amino acids. V dropped 5 bases and J dropped 5; count of bases not matched to a gene: 13. CDR1 is SGHRS and CDR2 is YFSETQ in the germline V gene. CDR3 protein: CASRDRLGTSGDNEQFF. The CDR3 DNA follows: TGCGCCAGCAGGGACAGGTTGGGAACTAGCGGGGACAATGAGCAGTTCTTC.

The sample holds a few counts of this clonotype. The CDR3 nucleotides read TGTGCCAGCAGCCCCAACGTTCCGGGGTGGGGATCACCCCTCCACTTT. Its translation: CASSPNVPGWGSPLHF. The chain uses TRBV7-9 and TRBJ1-6, with no clear D. CDR1 and CDR2 (germline): SEHNR, FQNEAQ (reference sequence). This CDR3 comprises 16 residues. V lost 5 bases and J 10 bases, leaving 21 bases between the germline ends.

The V call is TRBV14, the J call TRBJ2-3, with TRBD2 identical over 10 bases. This CDR3 spans 15 amino acids. Per the germline V gene, CDR1 is SGHDN and CDR2 is FVKESK. The trim removed 1 base at V and 5 bases at J, leaving 3 bases unmatched. The CDR3 nucleotides read TGTGCCAGCAGCCAAGTAGCGGGGGGAGGAGATACGCAGTATTTT. Amino acid sequence: CASSQVAGGGDTQYF.

The V and J genes are TRBV9 and TRBJ1-5; D not resolved. CDR3 size: 14 residues. V lost 4 bases, J lost 2 bases, and 10 bases lay in between. CDR1 SGDLS and CDR2 YYNGEE come from the germline V gene. In nucleotides, the CDR3 is TGTGCCAGCAGCAAGGGTTGGGGCAATCAGCCCCAGCATTTT. This gives the protein CASSKGWGNQPQHF.

This clonotype was seen only a few times. The chain recombines TRBV20-1 with TRBJ2-7; 11 bases fit TRBD1. Germline CDR1 and CDR2: DFQATT and SNEGSKA (reference sequence). V dropped 6 bases and J dropped 2; count of bases not matched to a gene: 9. This CDR3 comprises 15 residues. CDR3 amino acids: CSANSGTGGTYEQYF. The CDR3 coding sequence is TGCAGTGCAAATTCCGGGACAGGGGGGACCTACGAGCAGTACTTC.

This clonotype appeared once. The chain recombines TRBV28 with TRBJ2-7, with TRBD1 matching 7 bases. The DNA end is a closer match to TRBJ2-5, so the J assignment may be wrong. CDR3 length: 14 amino acids. Germline V gives CDR1 MDHEN, CDR2 SYDVKM. The CDR3 here is CASSFFRGQETQYF. In nucleotides, the CDR3 is TGTGCCAGCAGTTTTTTTAGGGGGCAGGAGACCCAGTACTTC.